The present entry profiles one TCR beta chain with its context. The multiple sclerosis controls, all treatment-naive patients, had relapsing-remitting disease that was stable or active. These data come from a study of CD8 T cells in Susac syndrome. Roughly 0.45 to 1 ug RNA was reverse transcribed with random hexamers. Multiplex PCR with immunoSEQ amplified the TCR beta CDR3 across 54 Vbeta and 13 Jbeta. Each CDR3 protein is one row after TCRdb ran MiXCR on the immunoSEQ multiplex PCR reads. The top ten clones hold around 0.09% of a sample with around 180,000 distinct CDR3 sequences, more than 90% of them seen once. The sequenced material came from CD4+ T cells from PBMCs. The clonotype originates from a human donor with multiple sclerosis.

In DNA form, the CDR3 reads TGTGCCAGCAGCCCCCGGATCACGGACACTGAAGCTTTCTTT. It codes for CASSPRITDTEAFF. The chain combines TRBV9 with TRBJ1-1, with D unresolved. Per germline, CDR1 SGDLS and CDR2 YYNGEE. V gave up 4 bases and J gave up 3 bases, with 13 bases separating them. This CDR3 contains 14 residues.